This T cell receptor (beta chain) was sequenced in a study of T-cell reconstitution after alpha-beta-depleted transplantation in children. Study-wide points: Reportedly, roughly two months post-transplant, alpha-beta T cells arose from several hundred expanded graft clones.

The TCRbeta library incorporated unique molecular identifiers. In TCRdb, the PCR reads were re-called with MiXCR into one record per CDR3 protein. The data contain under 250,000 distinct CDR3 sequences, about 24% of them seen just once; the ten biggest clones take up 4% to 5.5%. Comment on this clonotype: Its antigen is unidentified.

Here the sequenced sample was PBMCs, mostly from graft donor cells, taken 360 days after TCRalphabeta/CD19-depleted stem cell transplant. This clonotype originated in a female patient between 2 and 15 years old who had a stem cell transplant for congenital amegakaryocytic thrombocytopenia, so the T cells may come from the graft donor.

CDR3 amino acids: CASSVNGNQPQHF. CDR3 in DNA: TGCGCCAGCAGCGTAAATGGCAATCAGCCCCAGCATTTT. The chain couples TRBV5-1 to TRBJ1-5; D uncertain. CDR3 size: 13 residues. Deletions cut 4 bases from V and 2 bases from J, with 7 bases between. Germline CDR1 reads SGHRS; CDR2 reads YFSETQ.